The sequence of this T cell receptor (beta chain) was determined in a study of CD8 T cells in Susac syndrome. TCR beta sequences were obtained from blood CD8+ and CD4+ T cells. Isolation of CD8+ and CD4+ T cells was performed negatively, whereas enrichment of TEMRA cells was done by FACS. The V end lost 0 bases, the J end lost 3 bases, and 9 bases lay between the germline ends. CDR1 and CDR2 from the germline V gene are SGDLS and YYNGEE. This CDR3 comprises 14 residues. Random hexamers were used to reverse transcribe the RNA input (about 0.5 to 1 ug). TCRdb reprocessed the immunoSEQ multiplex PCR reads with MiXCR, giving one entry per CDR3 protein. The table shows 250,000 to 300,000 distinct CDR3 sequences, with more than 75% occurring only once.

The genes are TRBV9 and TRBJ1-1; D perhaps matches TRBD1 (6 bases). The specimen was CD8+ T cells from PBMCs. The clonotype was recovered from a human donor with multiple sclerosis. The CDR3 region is CASSVGGGYTEAFF. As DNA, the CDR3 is TGTGCCAGCAGCGTAGGAGGGGGGTACACTGAAGCTTTCTTT.